This TCR beta chain originates from a study of shared clonotypes between healthy human individuals (dated by TCRdb to about 2020). Background on the whole study: The cohort comprised a couple of women and a few men aged 18 to 49 years. The study deeply sequenced blood TCR repertoires of about five healthy adults to estimate repertoire size and the extent of clonotype sharing between individuals. Leukapheresis yielded between about 0.9 and 9 billion PBMCs per donor. Different laboratories and diverse techniques were used to prepare libraries and sequence TCR repertoires, to increase sequencing depth and limit assay-specific biases. For each donor, three plates each were used for CD4 naive and CD4 memory, two plates were used for CD8 naive, and one plate was used for CD8 memory. The paper as a whole reports these results and caveats: Across four donors, roughly 5.1% of naive CD4, more than 3% of naive CD8, 2.3% of memory CD4, and 0.4% to 0.45% of memory CD8 clonotypes were shared. The genetic and exposure-history diversity represented was limited by the small number of donors. Sampling was restricted to blood, and TCR repertoires in tissues likely differ from the TCR repertoires found in blood. Pairwise subsampling led to the expectation that sequencing depth would affect the degree of clonotype sharing among donors. Estimated clonotype richness was generally larger for naive than for memory subsets. Rarefaction of sorted-subset datasets indicated incomplete sequencing despite the large sequencing depth. Higher generation probabilities were observed for clonotypes shared by all four sorted-subset donors than for non-shared clonotypes.

Using the deep immunoSEQ assay, TCR CDR3 regions were amplified from genomic DNA by multiplex PCR. Extracted genomic DNA from each cell subset was spread evenly across all wells of several immunoSEQ 96-well plates, with each plate serving as a replicate. For sorted subsets, approximately 0.2 ug of genomic DNA, equivalent to roughly 30,000 T cell genomes, went into each replicate PCR. The purified libraries were quantified using a Qubit 3.0 fluorometer, sized with a Bioanalyzer 2100, and then quantified again using the KAPA Library Quantification kit. Every immunoSEQ 96-well plate was sequenced on a dedicated single-read 150-cycle Illumina NextSeq 550 flow cell. Under the source paper's analysis protocol: Because the immunoSEQ output held only junctional sequences and lacked quality scores, the filtering could not match the filtering applied to full-length reads. To assign V/J genes and CDR3, sequences were annotated against IMGT germline references using PyIR, a Python wrapper for IgBLAST v1.9. Any read was removed if the V/J assignment was weak (E-value above 1e-6), the CDR3 was missing, or the read contained stop codons, out-of-frame junctions, or ambiguous translated residues. V3J clonotypes were defined as sequences sharing an identical inferred V gene, J gene, and CDR3 amino acid sequence. Percentage overlap between repertoires was calculated by dividing the number of shared unique clonotypes by the size of the smaller repertoire. Richness of each repertoire was evaluated using RTK rarefaction, the Chao1 estimator, and Recon v2.1 estimates of unobserved clonotypes. Generation probabilities for all TCRbeta clonotypes obtained by the gDNA method from several donors were computed using OLGA. What TCRdb holds here is the immuneACCESS table cut down to in-frame rearrangements. Part of the clones is not present; checked against another copy, under half of the missing clones reflect an unresolved V gene, and the others are unexplained. Clonal size and the V and J genes are those of that table, whereas D and trimming came from the DNA. The sample table holds around 1.5 million clones, of which under 99% were seen once. The ten largest clones capture roughly 0.42% of the sample.

Healthy HIV-negative adults with no recently reported acute infections or vaccinations were included as donors. Every donor was a Caucasian adult living in Nashville, Tennessee, USA. CD4+ T cells were enriched through magnetic negative selection, after which naive cells were positively selected on CD45RA and the remaining negative fraction served as the memory subset. Blood was collected by leukapheresis, and PBMCs were isolated by Ficoll-Histopaque density gradient centrifugation and then cryopreserved in liquid nitrogen vapor phase. Analytical flow cytometry was used to check the purity and quantity of every magnetically sorted T cell population. Genomic DNA was isolated from each sorted fraction and quantified by UV absorbance on a Nanodrop 2000c. With regard to this clone: Its antigen is currently not known. Within one base of it there is no much larger clone, and no base qualities were kept.

This TCR came from a man between 25 and 39 years old in good health. The sequencing input was naive CD4+ T cells sorted from blood. The cell subset or site label for this specimen denotes: CD45RA+ positively selected.

The bases are TGTGCCTGGAGTGTAAGACTAGCGGATGATACGCAGTATTTT. This encodes CAWSVRLADDTQYF. This receptor chain uses TRBV30 and TRBJ2-3; 9 central nucleotides agree with TRBD2. From V the trimming removes 0 bases and from J it removes 6 bases, while the gene matches leave 4 bases of the junction unaccounted for. From the cysteine up to the phenylalanine, the CDR3 has a length of 14 residues. CDR3 DNA only is kept here, 42 bases in frame from base 1. CDR1 and CDR2 (GTSNPN, SVGIG) derive from the germline V gene (reference sequence).